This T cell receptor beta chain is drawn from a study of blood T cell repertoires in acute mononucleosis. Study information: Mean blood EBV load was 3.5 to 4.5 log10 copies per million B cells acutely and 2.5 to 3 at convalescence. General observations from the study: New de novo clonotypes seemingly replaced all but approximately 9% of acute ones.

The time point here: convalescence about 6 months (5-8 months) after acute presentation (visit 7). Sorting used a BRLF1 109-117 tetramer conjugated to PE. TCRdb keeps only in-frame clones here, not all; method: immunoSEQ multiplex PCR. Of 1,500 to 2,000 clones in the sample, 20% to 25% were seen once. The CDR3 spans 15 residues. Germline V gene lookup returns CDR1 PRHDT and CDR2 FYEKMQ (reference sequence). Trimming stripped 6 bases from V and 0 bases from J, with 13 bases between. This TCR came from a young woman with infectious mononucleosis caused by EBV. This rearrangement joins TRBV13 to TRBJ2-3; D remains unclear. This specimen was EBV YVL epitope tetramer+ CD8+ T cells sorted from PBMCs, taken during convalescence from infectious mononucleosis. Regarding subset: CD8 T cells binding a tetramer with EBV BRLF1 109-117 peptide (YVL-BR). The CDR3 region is CASSLRTPSTDTQYF. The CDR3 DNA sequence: TGTGCCAGCAGTCTCAGAACACCTAGCACAGATACGCAGTATTTT.